This T cell receptor beta chain was sequenced in a study of blood T cell repertoires in COVID-19 (dated by TCRdb to 2020 to 2021). Broadly, across the study: Samples from collaborators originated in the United States, Italy and Spain and spanned both the acute and convalescent phases of COVID-19. The prospective study material was composed of cDNA or gDNA derived from T cells, B-cell-depleted T cells, or PBMCs. The dataset comprised deeply sampled blood TCRbeta repertoires from subjects exposed to, actively infected with, or recovered from COVID-19. The repertoires were made available in a free public database intended to serve as a resource for research on the immune response to SARS-CoV-2. The samples were drawn from two sources: the first 160 participants of the ongoing ImmuneRACE study, and fewer than 1,500 subjects contributed by 6 global collaborators. Sample metadata almost always included a de-identified subject ID, COVID-19 status, age in years and sex. Where available, HLA class I and class II types were obtained from metadata supplied by the sample provider rather than from assay-based typing.

The immunoSEQ Assay, a bias-controlled multiplex PCR, was used to amplify TCRbeta CDR3 regions from genomic DNA. The study's own analysis went as follows. The number of nucleated cells in each sample was estimated from the amplification of reference gene primers within the assay. Sequence reads were collapsed and filtered to measure the absolute abundance of every unique TCRbeta CDR3 rearrangement. For each sample, productive Simpson clonality was calculated as the square root of Simpson's diversity index over productive rearrangements. The clones in this table, taken by TCRdb from immuneACCESS, are in-frame only. Not every clone is retained; where verified, under half of the shortfall comes from an unresolved V gene, and the cause of the rest is unknown. V and J calls plus clone size are reproduced from that table; the DNA served to infer D and trimming. In this sample the table shows about 190,000 clones, more than 70% of which occur a single time. Clones ranked in the top ten supply roughly a tenth of the sample.

The paper's findings and limits, for the study overall: Clinical and demographic metadata were provided uncurated, with the amount varying by source and participant.

The germline V gene sets CDR1 to MDHEN and CDR2 to SYDVKM. The germline ends are 8 bases apart after V is trimmed by 3 bases and J by 3 bases. Reading from cysteine to phenylalanine, the CDR3 counts 14 amino acids. Solely the CDR3 DNA is kept, with 42 bases framed from the first base. Collaborating institutions collected whole blood in K2EDTA tubes following their own protocols. For TCRbeta analysis, collaborators shipped samples in one of three forms: frozen whole blood, isolated PBMCs, or DNA extracted from either of those sample types. This clone showed up just a few times. The target of this receptor is not known. Nothing much larger sits one base from this clone, and base qualities are not available.

Sequencing used peripheral blood. The clonotype originates from a woman of 80 years or more with active or convalescent COVID-19. Here the chain combines TRBV28 and TRBJ1-4, and perhaps TRBD1 as D gene, on 5 matching bases. Read as DNA, the sequence is TGTGCCAGCAGTTTCCAAGGGGCTAATGAAAAACTGTTTTTT. This gives the protein CASSFQGANEKLFF.